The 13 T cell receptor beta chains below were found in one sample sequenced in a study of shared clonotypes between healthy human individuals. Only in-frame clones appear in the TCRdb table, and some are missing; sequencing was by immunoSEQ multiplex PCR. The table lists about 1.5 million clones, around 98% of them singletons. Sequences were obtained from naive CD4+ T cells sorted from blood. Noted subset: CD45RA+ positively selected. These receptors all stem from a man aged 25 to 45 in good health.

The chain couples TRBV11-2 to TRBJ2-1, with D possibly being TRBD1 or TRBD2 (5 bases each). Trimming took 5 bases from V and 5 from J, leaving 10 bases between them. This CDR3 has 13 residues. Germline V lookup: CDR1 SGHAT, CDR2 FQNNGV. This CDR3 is CASSPGTHNEQFF. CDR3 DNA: TGTGCCAGCAGCCCGGGGACCCACAATGAGCAGTTCTTC.

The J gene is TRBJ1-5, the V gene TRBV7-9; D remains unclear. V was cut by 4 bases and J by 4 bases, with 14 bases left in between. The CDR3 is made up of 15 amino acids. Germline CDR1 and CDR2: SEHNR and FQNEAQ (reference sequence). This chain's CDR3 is CASSSTTEFNQPQHF. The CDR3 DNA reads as TGTGCCAGCAGCTCCACCACAGAGTTTAATCAGCCCCAGCATTTT. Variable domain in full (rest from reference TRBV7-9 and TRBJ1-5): DTGVSQNPRHKITKRGQNVTFRCDPISEHNRLYWYRQTLGQGPEFLTYFQNEAQLEKSRLLSDRFSAERPKGSFSTLEIQRTEQGDSAMYLCASSSTTEFNQPQHFGDGTRLSIL.

CDR3 DNA: TGTGCCAGCTCCGAGGATAGGACAGATACGCAGTATTTT. It specifies CASSEDRTDTQYF. V usage is TRBV7-3 and J usage is TRBJ2-3; D is ambiguous. This CDR3 has 13 amino acids. Per the germline V gene, CDR1 is SGHTA and CDR2 is FQGTGA. Trimming removed 8 bases at V and 3 bases at J, with 12 bases between.

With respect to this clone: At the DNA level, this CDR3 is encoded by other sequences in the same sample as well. The CDR3 sequence is CASSQVQGYNEQFF. As DNA, the CDR3 is TGTGCCAGCAGCCAAGTCCAGGGATACAATGAGCAGTTCTTC. The rearrangement links TRBV14 to TRBJ2-1; D possibly corresponds to TRBD1 (5 bases). Trimming took off 1 base at V and 4 bases at J, with 8 bases between the two ends. The CDR3 length is 14 residues. Germline CDR1 SGHDN, CDR2 FVKESK.

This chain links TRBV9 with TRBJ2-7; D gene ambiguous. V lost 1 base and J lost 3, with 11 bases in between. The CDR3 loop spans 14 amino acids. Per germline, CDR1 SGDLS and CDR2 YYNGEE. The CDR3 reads CASSVRDGGYEQYF. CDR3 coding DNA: TGTGCCAGCAGCGTACGTGACGGTGGCTACGAGCAGTACTTC.

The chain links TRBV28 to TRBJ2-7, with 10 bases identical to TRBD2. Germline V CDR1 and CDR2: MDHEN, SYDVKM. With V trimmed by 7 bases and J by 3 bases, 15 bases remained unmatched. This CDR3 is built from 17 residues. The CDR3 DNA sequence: TGTGCCAGCATGGGATTAGCGGGAGGCCCAGAGCGCTACGAGCAGTACTTC. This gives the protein CASMGLAGGPERYEQYF.

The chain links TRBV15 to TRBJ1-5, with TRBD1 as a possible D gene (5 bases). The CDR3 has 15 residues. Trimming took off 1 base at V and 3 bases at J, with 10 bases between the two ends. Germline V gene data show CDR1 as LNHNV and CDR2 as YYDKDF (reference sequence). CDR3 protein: CATSRVTGLNQPQHF. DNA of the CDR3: TGTGCCACCAGCAGAGTGACGGGGCTCAATCAGCCCCAGCATTTT. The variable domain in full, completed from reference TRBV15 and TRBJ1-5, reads DAMVIQNPRYQVTQFGKPVTLSCSQTLNHNVMYWYQQKSSQAPKLLFHYYDKDFNNEADTPDNFQSRRPNTSFCFLDIRSPGLGDTAMYLCATSRVTGLNQPQHFGDGTRLSIL.

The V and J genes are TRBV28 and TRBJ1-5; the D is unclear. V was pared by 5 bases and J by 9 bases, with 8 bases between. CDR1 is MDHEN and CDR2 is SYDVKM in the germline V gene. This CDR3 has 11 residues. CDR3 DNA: TGTGCCAGCAGTGTAAAGCGGCCCCAGCATTTT. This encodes CASSVKRPQHF. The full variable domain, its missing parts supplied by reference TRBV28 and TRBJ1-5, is DVKVTQSSRYLVKRTGEKVFLECVQDMDHENMFWYRQDPGLGLRLIYFSYDVKMKEKGDIPEGYSVSREKKERFSLILESASTNQTSMYLCASSVKRPQHFGDGTRLSIL.

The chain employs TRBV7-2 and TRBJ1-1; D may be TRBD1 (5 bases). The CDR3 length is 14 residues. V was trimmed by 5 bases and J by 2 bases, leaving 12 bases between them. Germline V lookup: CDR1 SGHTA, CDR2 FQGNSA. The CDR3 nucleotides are TGTGCCAGCAGCCCGGGGCAGGCAAACACTGAAGCTTTCTTT. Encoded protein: CASSPGQANTEAFF.

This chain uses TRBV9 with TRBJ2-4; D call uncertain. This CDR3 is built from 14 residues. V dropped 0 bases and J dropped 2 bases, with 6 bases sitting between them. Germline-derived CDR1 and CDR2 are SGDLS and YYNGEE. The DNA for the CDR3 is TGTGCCAGCAGCGTAGGGGGAACCAAAAACATTCAGTACTTC. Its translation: CASSVGGTKNIQYF.

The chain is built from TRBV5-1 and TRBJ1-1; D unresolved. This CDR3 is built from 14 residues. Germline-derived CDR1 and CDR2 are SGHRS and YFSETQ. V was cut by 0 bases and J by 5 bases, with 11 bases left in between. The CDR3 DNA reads TGCGCCAGCAGCTTGGGTCAGGTGGGGACTGAAGCTTTCTTT. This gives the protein CASSLGQVGTEAFF.

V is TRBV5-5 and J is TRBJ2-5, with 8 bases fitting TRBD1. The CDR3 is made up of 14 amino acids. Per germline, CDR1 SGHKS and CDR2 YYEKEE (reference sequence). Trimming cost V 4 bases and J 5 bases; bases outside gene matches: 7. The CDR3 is CASSPGQGWETQYF. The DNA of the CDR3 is TGTGCCAGCAGCCCCGGACAGGGTTGGGAGACCCAGTACTTC.

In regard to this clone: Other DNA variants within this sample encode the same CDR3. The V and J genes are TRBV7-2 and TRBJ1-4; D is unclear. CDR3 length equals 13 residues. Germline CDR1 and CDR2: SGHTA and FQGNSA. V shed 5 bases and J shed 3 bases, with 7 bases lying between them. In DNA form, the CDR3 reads TGTGCCAGCAGCCCGGGAGCTAATGAAAAACTGTTTTTT. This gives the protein CASSPGANEKLFF.